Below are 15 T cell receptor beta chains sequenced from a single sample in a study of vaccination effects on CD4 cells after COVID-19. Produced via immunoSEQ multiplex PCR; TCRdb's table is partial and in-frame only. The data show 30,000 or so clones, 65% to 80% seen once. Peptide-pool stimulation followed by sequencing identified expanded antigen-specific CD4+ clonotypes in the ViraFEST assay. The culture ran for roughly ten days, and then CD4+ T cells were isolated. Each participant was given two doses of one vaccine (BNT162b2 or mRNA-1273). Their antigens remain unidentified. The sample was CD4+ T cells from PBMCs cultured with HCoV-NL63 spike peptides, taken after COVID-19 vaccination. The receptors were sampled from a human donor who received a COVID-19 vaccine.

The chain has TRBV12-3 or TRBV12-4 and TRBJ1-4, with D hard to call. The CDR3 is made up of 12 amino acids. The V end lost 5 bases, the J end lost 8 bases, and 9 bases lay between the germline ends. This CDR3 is CASSVAAEKLFF. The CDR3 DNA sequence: TGTGCCAGCAGTGTGGCAGCGGAAAAACTGTTTTTT.

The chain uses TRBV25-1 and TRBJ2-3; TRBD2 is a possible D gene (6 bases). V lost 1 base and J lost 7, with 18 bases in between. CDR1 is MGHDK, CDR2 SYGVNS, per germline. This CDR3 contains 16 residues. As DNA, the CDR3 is TGTGCCAGCAGTGAATCGTCGGCAGGGAGGACGAATACGCAGTATTTT. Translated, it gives CASSESSAGRTNTQYF. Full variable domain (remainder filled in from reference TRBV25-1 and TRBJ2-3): EADIYQTPRYLVIGTGKKITLECSQTMGHDKMYWYQQDPGMELHLIHYSYGVNSTEKGDLSSESTVSRIRTEHFPLTLESARPSHTSQYLCASSESSAGRTNTQYFGPGTRLTVL.

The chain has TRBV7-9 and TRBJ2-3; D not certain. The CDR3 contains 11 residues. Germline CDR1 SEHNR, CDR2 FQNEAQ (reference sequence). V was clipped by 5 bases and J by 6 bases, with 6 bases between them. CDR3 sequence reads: CASSPADTQYF. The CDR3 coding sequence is TGTGCCAGCAGCCCCGCGGATACGCAGTATTTT.

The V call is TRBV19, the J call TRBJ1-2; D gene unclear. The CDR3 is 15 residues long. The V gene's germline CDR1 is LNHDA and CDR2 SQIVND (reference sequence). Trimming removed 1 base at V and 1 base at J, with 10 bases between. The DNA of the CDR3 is TGTGCCAGTAGTATAGCTAACGGAATTAACTATGGCTACACCTTC. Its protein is CASSIANGINYGYTF.

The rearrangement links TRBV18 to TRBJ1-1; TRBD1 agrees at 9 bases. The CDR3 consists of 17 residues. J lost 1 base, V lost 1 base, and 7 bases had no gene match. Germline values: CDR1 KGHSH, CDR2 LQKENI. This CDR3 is CASSPLGTGLTNTEAFF. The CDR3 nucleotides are TGTGCCAGCTCACCACTCGGGACAGGGTTGACGAACACTGAAGCTTTCTTT. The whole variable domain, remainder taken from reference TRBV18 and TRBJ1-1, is NAGVMQNPRHLVRRRGQEARLRCSPMKGHSHVYWYRQLPEEGLKFMVYLQKENIIDESGMPKERFSAEFPKEGPSILRIQQVVRGDSAAYFCASSPLGTGLTNTEAFFGQGTRLTVV.

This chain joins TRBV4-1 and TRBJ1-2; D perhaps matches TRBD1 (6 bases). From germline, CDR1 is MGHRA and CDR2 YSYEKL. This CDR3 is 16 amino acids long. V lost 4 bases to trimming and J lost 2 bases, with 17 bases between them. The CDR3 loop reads CASSPTRGVANYGYTF. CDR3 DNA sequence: TGCGCCAGCAGCCCCACCAGGGGAGTCGCCAACTATGGCTACACCTTC.

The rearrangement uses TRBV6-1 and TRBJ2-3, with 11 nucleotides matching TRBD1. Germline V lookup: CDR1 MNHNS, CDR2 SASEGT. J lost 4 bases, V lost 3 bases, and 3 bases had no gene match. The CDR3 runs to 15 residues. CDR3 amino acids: CASSEPGQGADTQYF. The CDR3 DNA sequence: TGTGCCAGCAGTGAGCCGGGACAGGGGGCAGATACGCAGTATTTT.

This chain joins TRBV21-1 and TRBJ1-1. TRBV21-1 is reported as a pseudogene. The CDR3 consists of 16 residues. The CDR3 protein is CASSKAGRGKNTEAFF. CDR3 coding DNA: TGTGCCAGCAGCAAAGCGGGCCGGGGGAAGAACACTGAAGCTTTCTTT.

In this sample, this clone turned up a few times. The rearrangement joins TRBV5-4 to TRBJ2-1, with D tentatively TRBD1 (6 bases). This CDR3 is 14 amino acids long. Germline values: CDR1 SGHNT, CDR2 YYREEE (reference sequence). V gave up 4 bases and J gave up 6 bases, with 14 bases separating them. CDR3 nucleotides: TGTGCCAGCAGCCTCTATACGGACAGCAATGAGCAGTTCTTC. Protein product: CASSLYTDSNEQFF.

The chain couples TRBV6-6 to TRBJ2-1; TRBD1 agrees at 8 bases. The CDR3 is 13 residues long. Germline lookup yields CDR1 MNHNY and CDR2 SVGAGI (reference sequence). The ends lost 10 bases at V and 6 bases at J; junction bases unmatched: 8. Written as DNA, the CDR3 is TGTGCCAACAGCCAGGGGGCTACCAATGAGCAGTTCTTC. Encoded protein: CANSQGATNEQFF.

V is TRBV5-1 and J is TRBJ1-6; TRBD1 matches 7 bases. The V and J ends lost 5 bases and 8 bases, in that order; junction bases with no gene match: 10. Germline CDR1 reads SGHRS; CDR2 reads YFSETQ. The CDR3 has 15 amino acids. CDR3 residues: CASRKVDRVDSPLHF. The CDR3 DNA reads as TGCGCCAGCAGAAAGGTCGACAGGGTGGATTCACCCCTCCACTTT. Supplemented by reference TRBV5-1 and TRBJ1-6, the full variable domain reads KAGVTQTPRYLIKTRGQQVTLSCSPISGHRSVSWYQQTPGQGLQFLFEYFSETQRNKGNFPGRFSGRQFSNSRSEMNVSTLELGDSALYLCASRKVDRVDSPLHFGNGTRLTVT.

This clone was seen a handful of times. The CDR3 here is CASSFTGTGDGGSPLHF. The CDR3 nucleotides read TGCGCCAGCAGCTTCACCGGGACAGGGGACGGTGGTTCACCCCTCCACTTT. This chain links TRBV5-1 with TRBJ1-6; 10 bases match TRBD1. V shed 2 bases and J 9 bases; nucleotides not matched to a gene: 11. Germline-derived CDR1 and CDR2 are SGHRS and YFSETQ. CDR3 size: 17 residues.

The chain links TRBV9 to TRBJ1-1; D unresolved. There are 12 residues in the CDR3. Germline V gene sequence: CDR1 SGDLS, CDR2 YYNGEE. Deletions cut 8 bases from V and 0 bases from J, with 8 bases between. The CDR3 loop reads CASRSLNTEAFF. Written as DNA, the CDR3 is TGTGCCAGTAGGAGTTTGAACACTGAAGCTTTCTTT.

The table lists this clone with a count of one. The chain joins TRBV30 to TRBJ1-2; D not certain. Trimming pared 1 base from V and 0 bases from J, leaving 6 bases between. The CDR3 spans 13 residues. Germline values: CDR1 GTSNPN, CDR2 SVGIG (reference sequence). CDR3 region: CAWSDQANYGYTF. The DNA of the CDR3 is TGTGCCTGGAGTGACCAGGCTAACTATGGCTACACCTTC.

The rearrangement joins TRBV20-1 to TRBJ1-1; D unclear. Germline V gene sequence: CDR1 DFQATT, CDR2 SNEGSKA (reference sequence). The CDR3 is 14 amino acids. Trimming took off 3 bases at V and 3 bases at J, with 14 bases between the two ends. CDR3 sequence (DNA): TGCAGTGCTAGTCGGTATGGGCTTCACACTGAAGCTTTCTTT. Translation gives CSASRYGLHTEAFF.